The clone carrying this T cell receptor (beta chain) is a singleton in its sample. Generated by immunoSEQ multiplex PCR, the TCRdb table keeps only in-frame clones and is missing some. The sample holds fewer than 50,000 clones, roughly 87% seen once. This specimen comes from a study of T cell changes during pregnancy in multiple sclerosis. This specimen consisted of CD8+ T cells from peripheral blood mononuclear cells, obtained in the first trimester of pregnancy. The clonotype originates from a female donor with multiple sclerosis, enrolled in a pregnancy study.

The CDR3 DNA sequence: TGTGCCAGCAGCGGATGGGACAGGGGATCAAATGGCTACACCTTC. Its protein product is CASSGWDRGSNGYTF. The gene calls are TRBV9 and TRBJ1-2; TRBD1 matches 10 bases. In germline, CDR1 is SGDLS, CDR2 YYNGEE. The CDR3 totals 15 residues. J lost 6 bases, V lost 3 bases, and 8 bases had no gene match.